This TCR beta chain is from a study of T cell responses to AZD1222 COVID-19 vaccine. Study results and caveats: Epitopes outside B.1.351 and B.1.1.7 mutated regions reportedly drew nearly half of spike TCRs. Along spike, vaccine-associated CD4 TCRs were found throughout, with dominance at 160-218 and 743-854.

In regard to this clone: The antigen is not known.

With 0 bases clipped from V and 2 bases from J, the junction kept 1 base outside the gene matches. CDR1 and CDR2 from the germline V gene are MNHEY and SMNVEV (reference sequence). The CDR3 covers 16 residues. Repertoires were generated with immunoSEQ multiplex PCR, while TCRdb's copy carries only in-frame clones and drops some. The sample includes roughly 120,000 clones, 81% seen only once; the top ten take 4% to 5%. Sequencing used peripheral blood, obtained on day 0 of AZD1222 vaccination. This sequence originates from an adult in good health. The chain is built from TRBV27 and TRBJ2-1; 10 nucleotides agree with TRBD1. The CDR3 DNA reads TGTGCCAGCAGTTTATCGGGACAGGGGACCTACAATGAGCAGTTCTTC. It yields the protein CASSLSGQGTYNEQFF.